This T cell receptor (beta chain) was identified in a study of siplizumab effects on memory and regulatory T cells. Data came from immunoSEQ multiplex PCR; TCRdb stores just in-frame clones and leaves some out. The data contain about 100,000 clones, less than 95% of them singletons. The sequenced sample consisted of Tregs sorted from blood. This TCR was recovered from a human donor in good health.

The CDR3 reads CASSLEGGLNQPQHF. The CDR3 region has the DNA TGCGCCAGCAGCTTGGAAGGGGGCCTCAATCAGCCCCAGCATTTT. J is TRBJ1-5 and V is TRBV5-1; 7 bases agree with TRBD1. The germline V gene encodes CDR1 SGHRS and CDR2 YFSETQ. The CDR3 sequence is 15 residues long. V shed 0 bases, J shed 3 bases, and the junction held 3 bases outside the gene matches. Combining the CDR3 with reference TRBV5-1 and TRBJ1-5 gives the whole variable domain KAGVTQTPRYLIKTRGQQVTLSCSPISGHRSVSWYQQTPGQGLQFLFEYFSETQRNKGNFPGRFSGRQFSNSRSEMNVSTLELGDSALYLCASSLEGGLNQPQHFGDGTRLSIL.